This is a list of T cell receptor beta chains from one sample in a study of cytomegalovirus exposure and HLA in healthy donors. Profiled with immunoSEQ multiplex PCR; TCRdb holds only in-frame clones, not every one. The sample yields around 200,000 clones, around 83% seen once. Input material: PBMCs. These TCRs come from a girl under 18 in good health and CMV-seronegative. Both conserved end residues are part of each CDR3. D genes are given only for firm matches. Expanded clones are given a class, and other clones once, few, many or no size at all.

size: -; D: TRBD2; J: TRBJ2-7; V: TRBV5-4; CDR3: CASSPGTSESSYEQYF; DNA: TGTGCCAGCAGCCCGGGCACTAGCGAAAGCTCCTACGAGCAGTACTTC
size: -; D: -; J: TRBJ1-1; V: TRBV19; CDR3: CASGDTWTELNTEAFF; DNA: TGTGCCAGTGGGGATACTTGGACAGAGTTGAACACTGAAGCTTTCTTT
size: -; D: -; J: TRBJ2-3; V: TRBV7-6; CDR3: CASSFRQSDTQYF; DNA: TGTGCCAGCAGCTTCCGTCAGTCAGATACGCAGTATTTT
size: -; D: -; J: TRBJ2-7; V: TRBV6-5; CDR3: CASSYSMALGAYEQYF; DNA: TGTGCCAGCAGTTACTCGATGGCCCTAGGCGCTTACGAGCAGTACTTC
size: -; D: -; J: TRBJ1-4; V: TRBV30; CDR3: CAWAQGFGGKLFF; DNA: TGTGCCTGGGCCCAGGGCTTCGGGGGAAAACTGTTTTTT
size: -; D: TRBD2; J: TRBJ2-1; V: TRBV28; CDR3: CASSWGRGGLQGNEQFF; DNA: TGTGCCAGCAGTTGGGGGCGGGGGGGCCTACAGGGCAATGAGCAGTTCTTC
size: -; D: TRBD1; J: TRBJ1-5; V: TRBV4-1; CDR3: CASSQDTRRQGYQPQHF; DNA: TGCGCCAGCAGCCAAGACACCCGAAGACAGGGGTATCAGCCCCAGCATTTT
size: -; D: TRBD1; J: TRBJ2-7; V: TRBV5-6; CDR3: CASSYGTGSEQYF; DNA: TGTGCCAGCAGCTATGGGACAGGGAGCGAGCAGTACTTC
size: -; D: TRBD1; J: TRBJ2-7; V: TRBV5-1; CDR3: CASSRTGERSYEQYF; DNA: TGCGCCAGCAGCCGGACAGGGGAACGCTCCTACGAGCAGTACTTC
size: -; D: TRBD2; J: TRBJ2-7; V: TRBV5-1; CDR3: CASSLLSTSGEQYF; DNA: TGCGCCAGCAGCTTACTTTCGACTAGCGGCGAGCAGTACTTC
size: few; D: TRBD1; J: TRBJ2-2; V: TRBV5-4; CDR3: CASSAGQVNTGELFF; DNA: TGTGCCAGCAGCGCGGGACAGGTTAACACCGGGGAGCTGTTTTTT
size: few; D: -; J: TRBJ1-1; V: TRBV27; CDR3: CATQKFAEAFF; DNA: TGTGCCACCCAGAAGTTCGCTGAAGCTTTCTTT
size: -; D: TRBD1; J: TRBJ2-7; V: TRBV28; CDR3: CAITDRGDEQYF; DNA: TGTGCCATTACAGACAGGGGCGACGAGCAGTACTTC
size: once; D: TRBD2; J: TRBJ2-7; V: TRBV7-9; CDR3: CASSLPGGVDEQYF; DNA: TGTGCCAGCAGCTTACCGGGAGGTGTCGACGAGCAGTACTTC
size: few; D: -; J: TRBJ2-1; V: TRBV7-7; CDR3: CASSLGRLVVVNEQFF; DNA: TGTGCTAGCAGCTTAGGACGACTAGTTGTGGTCAATGAGCAGTTCTTC
size: once; D: -; J: TRBJ2-1; V: TRBV7-8; CDR3: CASSLARYERSNEQFF; DNA: TGTGCCAGCAGCTTAGCGCGATACGAACGGAGCAATGAGCAGTTCTTC
size: -; D: -; J: TRBJ2-2; V: TRBV4-1; CDR3: CASSQELRSWWTGELFF; DNA: TGCGCCAGCAGCCAAGAATTGCGGAGTTGGTGGACCGGGGAGCTGTTTTTT
size: -; D: -; J: TRBJ2-7; V: TRBV5-1; CDR3: CASSLEGVSYEQYF; DNA: TGCGCCAGCAGCTTGGAGGGGGTCTCCTACGAGCAGTACTTC
size: -; D: -; J: TRBJ1-5; V: TRBV15; CDR3: CATSTRGAGSNQPQHF; DNA: TGTGCCACCAGCACCCGGGGGGCTGGCAGCAATCAGCCCCAGCATTTT
size: -; D: TRBD1; J: TRBJ1-1; V: TRBV4-1; CDR3: CASSPGQDRLNTEAFF; DNA: TGCGCCAGCAGCCCCGGCCAGGACAGGTTGAACACTGAAGCTTTCTTT
size: -; D: -; J: TRBJ1-5; V: TRBV5-6; CDR3: CASSFGREHQPQHF; DNA: TGTGCCAGCAGCTTCGGCAGGGAACATCAGCCCCAGCATTTT
size: -; D: TRBD1; J: TRBJ2-1; V: TRBV4-2; CDR3: CASSQGKVTGQVNNEQFF; DNA: TGTGCCAGCAGCCAAGGAAAAGTCACGGGACAGGTGAACAATGAGCAGTTCTTC
size: -; D: TRBD1; J: TRBJ2-3; V: TRBV10-3; CDR3: CAIRHPGQGGSDTQYF; DNA: TGTGCCATCAGGCATCCGGGACAGGGGGGATCAGATACGCAGTATTTT
size: -; D: TRBD1; J: TRBJ2-2; V: TRBV28; CDR3: CASGQGAGYTGELFF; DNA: TGTGCCAGCGGACAGGGGGCCGGGTACACCGGGGAGCTGTTTTTT
size: -; D: -; J: TRBJ2-3; V: TRBV28; CDR3: CASSLLLRAPTYTDTQYF; DNA: TGTGCCAGCAGTTTACTACTACGCGCCCCTACATACACAGATACGCAGTATTTT
size: once; D: -; J: TRBJ1-5; V: TRBV30; CDR3: CAWSVLSGGQPQHF; DNA: TGTGCCTGGAGTGTACTCTCCGGGGGTCAGCCCCAGCATTTT
size: few; D: TRBD1; J: TRBJ2-2; V: TRBV4-3; CDR3: CASSPQGANTGELFF; DNA: TGCGCCAGCAGCCCTCAGGGGGCAAACACCGGGGAGCTGTTTTTT
size: -; D: TRBD2; J: TRBJ2-3; V: TRBV5-5; CDR3: CASSLERGTDTQYF; DNA: TGTGCCAGCAGCTTGGAGCGGGGGACAGATACGCAGTATTTT
size: few; D: -; J: TRBJ2-6; V: TRBV2; CDR3: CASSVSGANVLTF; DNA: TGTGCCAGCAGTGTATCTGGGGCCAACGTCCTGACTTTC
size: -; D: TRBD2; J: TRBJ2-1; V: TRBV11-1; CDR3: CASSARSGVRNEQFF; DNA: TGTGCCAGCAGCGCCCGAAGCGGGGTTAGAAATGAGCAGTTCTTC
size: -; D: -; J: TRBJ1-5; V: TRBV4-2; CDR3: CASSGSGADTGNQPQHF; DNA: TGTGCCAGCAGCGGGAGCGGGGCAGACACGGGCAATCAGCCCCAGCATTTT
size: once; D: -; J: TRBJ1-1; V: TRBV19; CDR3: CASSTYSGQGNTEAFF; DNA: TGTGCCAGTAGTACCTACAGCGGGCAGGGGAACACTGAAGCTTTCTTT
size: -; D: TRBD1; J: TRBJ2-7; V: TRBV11-1; CDR3: CASSPMTGAYEQYF; DNA: TGTGCCAGCAGCCCAATGACAGGGGCCTACGAGCAGTACTTC
size: -; D: -; J: TRBJ1-5; V: TRBV27; CDR3: CASRSVTALNQPQHF; DNA: TGTGCCAGCAGGAGCGTGACAGCCTTAAATCAGCCCCAGCATTTT
size: -; D: TRBD1; J: TRBJ2-7; V: TRBV27; CDR3: CASSTTGLPTYEQYF; DNA: TGTGCCAGCAGTACGACAGGGCTTCCCACTTACGAGCAGTACTTC
size: -; D: TRBD1; J: TRBJ1-1; V: TRBV25-1; CDR3: CASSATGDTEAFF; DNA: TGTGCCAGCAGTGCTACAGGGGACACTGAAGCTTTCTTT
size: -; D: TRBD2; J: TRBJ2-2; V: TRBV10-3; CDR3: CAISRRGDTGELFF; DNA: TGTGCCATCAGTAGGCGGGGGGACACCGGGGAGCTGTTTTTT
size: -; D: -; J: TRBJ1-1; V: TRBV13; CDR3: CASSLGSTGLTEAFF; DNA: TGTGCCAGCAGCTTAGGGAGTACCGGGTTAACTGAAGCTTTCTTT
size: -; D: TRBD1; J: TRBJ2-5; V: TRBV28; CDR3: CASSIHTGQTQETQYF; DNA: TGTGCCAGCAGTATCCACACGGGACAGACCCAAGAGACCCAGTACTTC
size: -; D: TRBD1; J: TRBJ2-2; V: TRBV27; CDR3: CASSSLGTATGELFF; DNA: TGTGCCAGCAGTTCCCTCGGGACAGCCACCGGGGAGCTGTTTTTT
size: -; D: TRBD2; J: TRBJ2-1; V: TRBV4-1; CDR3: CASSQEASGSRYEQFF; DNA: TGCGCCAGCAGCCAAGAGGCTAGCGGGAGTCGGTATGAGCAGTTCTTC
size: -; D: -; J: TRBJ1-1; V: TRBV5-1; CDR3: CASTKLGDTEAFF; DNA: TGCGCCAGCACCAAGTTAGGGGACACTGAAGCTTTCTTT
size: -; D: -; J: TRBJ2-6; V: TRBV11-1; CDR3: CASSSRDINSGANVLTF; DNA: TGTGCCAGCAGCAGCCGGGACATCAACTCTGGGGCCAACGTCCTGACTTTC
size: -; D: TRBD2; J: TRBJ2-1; V: TRBV18; CDR3: CASSPGTSQTNEQFF; DNA: TGTGCCAGCTCACCAGGGACTAGCCAAACCAATGAGCAGTTCTTC
size: -; D: -; J: TRBJ1-6; V: TRBV7-3; CDR3: CASSLGQVNSPLHF; DNA: TGTGCCAGCAGCTTGGGTCAGGTTAATTCACCCCTCCACTTT
size: -; D: TRBD1; J: TRBJ1-1; V: TRBV19; CDR3: CASSRTGGRDEAFF; DNA: TGTGCCAGCTCTCGGACAGGGGGCCGAGACGAAGCTTTCTTT
size: -; D: TRBD1; J: TRBJ1-4; V: TRBV6-1; CDR3: CASSAHWTGLGGETNEKLFF; DNA: TGTGCCAGCAGTGCCCACTGGACAGGGCTTGGAGGGGAAACTAATGAAAAACTGTTTTTT
size: -; D: TRBD2; J: TRBJ2-3; V: TRBV4-1; CDR3: CASSQVLVAGPTDTQYF; DNA: TGCGCCAGCAGCCAAGTTCTGGTAGCGGGGCCCACAGATACGCAGTATTTT
size: -; D: TRBD1; J: TRBJ1-2; V: TRBV28; CDR3: CASSLGRGFEGYTF; DNA: TGTGCCAGCAGTTTGGGCAGGGGGTTCGAAGGCTACACCTTC
size: -; D: -; J: TRBJ1-4; V: TRBV15; CDR3: CATSREATSTNEKLFF; DNA: TGTGCCACCAGCAGAGAAGCTACGTCAACTAATGAAAAACTGTTTTTT
size: -; D: -; J: TRBJ2-1; V: TRBV27; CDR3: CASSAGAIRGNEQFF; DNA: TGTGCCAGCAGCGCAGGGGCCATAAGGGGCAATGAGCAGTTCTTC
size: -; D: -; J: TRBJ2-3; V: TRBV4-3; CDR3: CASSRRGAGTDTQYF; DNA: TGCGCCAGCAGCCGACGGGGGGCTGGCACAGATACGCAGTATTTT
size: -; D: -; J: TRBJ2-2; V: TRBV15; CDR3: CATSRESPLNTGELFF; DNA: TGTGCCACCAGCAGAGAATCCCCCCTTAACACCGGGGAGCTGTTTTTT
size: -; D: TRBD1; J: TRBJ1-1; V: TRBV10-3; CDR3: CAISRSGQVATEAFF; DNA: TGTGCCATCAGCCGATCGGGACAGGTTGCCACTGAAGCTTTCTTT